Listed below are T cell receptor beta chains from one sample, sequenced in a study of T cell responses to AZD1222 COVID-19 vaccine. Sequencing was performed with immunoSEQ multiplex PCR; in TCRdb, only in-frame clones are kept and a portion is missing. The sample gives approximately 43,000 clones, about 91% of which show up once; about 25% is in the top ten. The source material was peripheral blood, sampled 28 days after the second AZD1222 dose. All receptors derive from an adult who received the AZD1222 COVID-19 vaccine. CDR3s include the opening cysteine and the closing phenylalanine or tryptophan. Each record gives: V gene, J gene, clone size, D gene, CDR3 protein, CDR3 DNA. The D gene is left open where the match is weak. Some rows mark clone size as missing; the rest say once, few, many or name a class of expanded clone.

V gene: TRBV6-1
J gene: TRBJ1-4
clone size: few
D gene: TRBD1
CDR3 protein: CASSEGGTGIEKLFF
CDR3 DNA: TGTGCCAGCAGTGAAGGAGGGACAGGGATTGAAAAACTGTTTTTT

V gene: TRBV5-1
J gene: TRBJ1-1
clone size: -
D gene: -
CDR3 protein: CASSLDSSNTEAFF
CDR3 DNA: TGCGCCAGCAGCTTGGACTCATCTAACACTGAAGCTTTCTTT

V gene: TRBV3-1/TRBV3-2
J gene: TRBJ2-2
clone size: -
D gene: -
CDR3 protein: CASSPEQVGTGELFF
CDR3 DNA: TGTGCCAGCAGCCCAGAACAGGTGGGGACCGGGGAGCTGTTTTTT

V gene: TRBV5-4
J gene: TRBJ2-7
clone size: -
D gene: -
CDR3 protein: CASSQARDTSYEQYF
CDR3 DNA: TGTGCCAGCAGCCAAGCCCGGGACACTTCCTACGAGCAGTACTTC

V gene: TRBV27
J gene: TRBJ2-7
clone size: -
D gene: -
CDR3 protein: CASSPTAAYEQYF
CDR3 DNA: TGTGCCAGCAGTCCAACAGCCGCCTACGAGCAGTACTTC

V gene: TRBV27
J gene: TRBJ2-7
clone size: -
D gene: -
CDR3 protein: CASSTYRSSYEQYF
CDR3 DNA: TGTGCCAGCAGTACCTACAGGAGCTCCTACGAGCAGTACTTC

V gene: TRBV24-1
J gene: TRBJ1-2
clone size: -
D gene: -
CDR3 protein: CATSDFSTNYGYTF
CDR3 DNA: TGTGCCACCAGTGATTTCAGTACCAACTATGGCTACACCTTC

V gene: TRBV10-2
J gene: TRBJ1-4
clone size: -
D gene: -
CDR3 protein: CASRGPNEKLFF
CDR3 DNA: TGCGCCAGCAGGGGGCCTAATGAAAAACTGTTTTTT

V gene: TRBV2
J gene: TRBJ2-4
clone size: -
D gene: TRBD1
CDR3 protein: CASKGTGGNIQYF
CDR3 DNA: TGTGCCAGCAAGGGGACAGGGGGAAACATTCAGTACTTC

V gene: TRBV5-4
J gene: TRBJ2-3
clone size: -
D gene: TRBD1
CDR3 protein: CASSPPGTDMHTQYF
CDR3 DNA: TGTGCCAGCAGCCCCCCGGGGACAGACATGCATACGCAGTATTTT

V gene: TRBV5-1
J gene: TRBJ1-1
clone size: -
D gene: -
CDR3 protein: CASRPGSSNTEAFF
CDR3 DNA: TGCGCCAGCAGGCCGGGCAGCTCGAACACTGAAGCTTTCTTT

V gene: TRBV28
J gene: TRBJ2-1
clone size: -
D gene: TRBD2
CDR3 protein: CASSLREAEQFF
CDR3 DNA: TGTGCCAGCAGTTTACGGGAGGCTGAGCAGTTCTTC

V gene: TRBV24-1
J gene: TRBJ1-5
clone size: -
D gene: -
CDR3 protein: CATSDPPHGGAPRPQHF
CDR3 DNA: TGTGCCACCAGTGATCCCCCTCATGGGGGGGCACCTCGGCCCCAGCATTTT

V gene: TRBV7-2
J gene: TRBJ2-5
clone size: -
D gene: TRBD1
CDR3 protein: CASSLAGQGASETQYF
CDR3 DNA: TGTGCCAGCAGCTTAGCGGGACAGGGGGCGTCGGAGACCCAGTACTTC

V gene: TRBV7-2
J gene: TRBJ1-5
clone size: -
D gene: TRBD1
CDR3 protein: CASSQGQVSNQPQHF
CDR3 DNA: TGTGCCAGCAGCCAAGGACAGGTCAGCAATCAGCCCCAGCATTTT

V gene: TRBV27
J gene: TRBJ2-7
clone size: -
D gene: -
CDR3 protein: CASSWRSLAYEQYF
CDR3 DNA: TGTGCCAGCAGTTGGCGGAGTCTAGCCTACGAGCAGTACTTC

V gene: TRBV10-3
J gene: TRBJ2-2
clone size: once
D gene: TRBD2
CDR3 protein: CAITSGGGKAGELFF
CDR3 DNA: TGTGCCATCACTTCCGGCGGGGGGAAGGCCGGGGAGCTGTTTTTT

V gene: TRBV9
J gene: TRBJ2-5
clone size: -
D gene: TRBD2
CDR3 protein: CASSEGTSGIRKETQYF
CDR3 DNA: TGTGCCAGCAGCGAGGGGACTAGCGGAATTCGAAAAGAGACCCAGTACTTC

V gene: TRBV5-1
J gene: TRBJ1-1
clone size: -
D gene: -
CDR3 protein: CASSPNTETGRSTEAFF
CDR3 DNA: TGCGCCAGCAGCCCCAACACCGAAACAGGGCGCTCCACTGAAGCTTTCTTT

V gene: TRBV29-1
J gene: TRBJ2-1
clone size: -
D gene: -
CDR3 protein: CSVEDRGEQFF
CDR3 DNA: TGCAGCGTTGAAGACAGGGGTGAGCAGTTCTTC

V gene: TRBV6-6
J gene: TRBJ2-1
clone size: -
D gene: -
CDR3 protein: CASSPNRDATYNEQFF
CDR3 DNA: TGTGCCAGCAGTCCAAACCGGGACGCTACCTACAATGAGCAGTTCTTC

V gene: TRBV6-5
J gene: TRBJ1-2
clone size: -
D gene: -
CDR3 protein: CASSPGTYGYTF
CDR3 DNA: TGTGCCAGCAGTCCCGGGACCTATGGCTACACCTTC

V gene: TRBV7-9
J gene: TRBJ1-3
clone size: -
D gene: TRBD1
CDR3 protein: CASSFGQGAGNTIYF
CDR3 DNA: TGTGCCAGCAGCTTCGGACAGGGGGCTGGAAACACCATATATTTT

V gene: TRBV29-1
J gene: TRBJ2-1
clone size: -
D gene: -
CDR3 protein: CSVEGSDPGLSYNEQFF
CDR3 DNA: TGCAGCGTTGAAGGCTCGGACCCGGGACTTTCCTACAATGAGCAGTTCTTC

V gene: TRBV7-9
J gene: TRBJ1-4
clone size: -
D gene: TRBD1
CDR3 protein: CASSPYNRGYEKLFF
CDR3 DNA: TGTGCCAGCAGCCCCTATAACAGGGGGTATGAAAAACTGTTTTTT

V gene: TRBV11-3
J gene: TRBJ2-5
clone size: -
D gene: TRBD1
CDR3 protein: CASSPGGIQETQYF
CDR3 DNA: TGTGCCAGCAGTCCAGGGGGAATTCAAGAGACCCAGTACTTC

V gene: TRBV7-2
J gene: TRBJ2-1
clone size: -
D gene: -
CDR3 protein: CASSLGLARGEQFF
CDR3 DNA: TGTGCCAGCAGCTTAGGCTTAGCGAGGGGTGAGCAGTTCTTC

V gene: TRBV3-1/TRBV3-2
J gene: TRBJ1-5
clone size: -
D gene: -
CDR3 protein: CASSQTGNQPQHF
CDR3 DNA: TGTGCCAGCAGCCAAACAGGGAATCAGCCCCAGCATTTT

V gene: TRBV15
J gene: TRBJ1-4
clone size: -
D gene: -
CDR3 protein: CATSRDRASSGEKLFF
CDR3 DNA: TGTGCCACCAGCAGAGATAGGGCTTCAAGTGGTGAAAAACTGTTTTTT

V gene: TRBV5-6
J gene: TRBJ2-7
clone size: -
D gene: TRBD1
CDR3 protein: CASSAPGQGNDEQYF
CDR3 DNA: TGTGCCAGCAGCGCTCCGGGACAGGGTAATGACGAGCAGTACTTC

V gene: TRBV3-1/TRBV3-2
J gene: TRBJ1-1
clone size: -
D gene: TRBD1
CDR3 protein: CASSQRGTGVGEAFF
CDR3 DNA: TGTGCCAGCAGCCAACGCGGGACAGGGGTTGGTGAAGCTTTCTTT

V gene: TRBV6-2/TRBV6-3
J gene: TRBJ2-7
clone size: once
D gene: TRBD1
CDR3 protein: CASSSDRDHEQYF
CDR3 DNA: TGTGCCAGCAGTTCAGACAGGGACCACGAGCAGTACTTC

V gene: TRBV6-5
J gene: TRBJ2-7
clone size: -
D gene: -
CDR3 protein: CASSYQAQSYEQYF
CDR3 DNA: TGTGCCAGCAGTTACCAGGCCCAATCCTACGAGCAGTACTTC

V gene: TRBV19
J gene: TRBJ2-3
clone size: -
D gene: TRBD2
CDR3 protein: CASSIVTSGANTDTQYF
CDR3 DNA: TGTGCCAGTAGTATAGTGACTAGCGGGGCCAACACAGATACGCAGTATTTT

V gene: TRBV29-1
J gene: TRBJ1-1
clone size: -
D gene: -
CDR3 protein: CSFVDLDTEAFF
CDR3 DNA: TGCAGCTTTGTGGATCTCGACACTGAAGCTTTCTTT

V gene: TRBV9
J gene: TRBJ1-1
clone size: few
D gene: -
CDR3 protein: CASSPSRGLTITEAFF
CDR3 DNA: TGTGCCAGCAGCCCCTCTCGGGGACTGACCATCACTGAAGCTTTCTTT